The TCR beta chain described here comes from a study of CD8+CD57+ T cells in acquired aplastic anemia. This clonotype was counted ten times or more. V was clipped by 6 bases and J by 4 bases, with 8 bases between them. Germline loops: CDR1 LNHDA, CDR2 SQIVND (reference sequence). This CDR3 spans 12 amino acids. Researchers used genomic DNA as the template to profile TCR beta VDJ and CDR3. One entry per CDR3 protein, called by TCRdb with MiXCR from the reads. The sample holds 150,000 or so distinct CDR3 sequences, 50% to 75% seen once. This chain uses TRBV19 with TRBJ2-3; D is perhaps TRBD2 (5 bases). Sequencing was performed on sorted CD4+, CD8+, or CD8+CD57+ T cells (not recorded which) from PBMCs. This clonotype originated in a human donor in good health. CDR3: CASSWRADTQYF. The CDR3 bases are TGTGCCAGTAGCTGGCGGGCAGATACGCAGTATTTT.